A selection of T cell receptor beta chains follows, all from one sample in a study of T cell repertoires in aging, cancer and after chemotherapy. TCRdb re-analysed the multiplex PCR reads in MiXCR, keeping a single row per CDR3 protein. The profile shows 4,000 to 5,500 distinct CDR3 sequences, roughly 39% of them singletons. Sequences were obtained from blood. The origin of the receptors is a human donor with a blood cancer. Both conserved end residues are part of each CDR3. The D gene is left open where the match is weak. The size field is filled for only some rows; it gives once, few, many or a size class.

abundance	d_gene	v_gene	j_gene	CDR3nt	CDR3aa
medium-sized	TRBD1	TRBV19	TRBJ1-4	TGTGCCAGTAGTCCCAGGGACAGGGGAAATGAAAAACTGTTTTTT	CASSPRDRGNEKLFF
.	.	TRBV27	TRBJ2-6	TGTGCCAGCAGTCCTTCTGGGGCCAACGTCCTGACTTTC	CASSPSGANVLTF
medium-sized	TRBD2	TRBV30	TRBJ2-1	TGTGCCTGTAGCGGGGGGGCGGGGAATGAGCAGTTCTTC	CACSGGAGNEQFF
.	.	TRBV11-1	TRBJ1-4	TGTGCCAGCAGCCCATACAGTACGGGAGGACTGTTTTTT	CASSPYSTGGLFF
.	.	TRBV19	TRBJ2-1	TGTGCCAGTAGTATCCGGGGTGTTGAGCAGTTCTTC	CASSIRGVEQFF
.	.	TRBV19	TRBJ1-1	TGTGCCAGTAGTTCAGGGGTGAACACTGAAGCTTTCTTT	CASSSGVNTEAFF
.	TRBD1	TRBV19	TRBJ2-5	TGTGCCAGTAGTCCCACGACAGGGTGGGGAGAGACCCAGTACTTC	CASSPTTGWGETQYF
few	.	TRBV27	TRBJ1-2	TGTGCCAGCAGTTTAGGGGCAGGGCCATATGGCTACACCTTC	CASSLGAGPYGYTF
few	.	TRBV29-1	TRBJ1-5	TGCAGCGTTGTTCTCCAAGAAGGTTTTCAGCCCCAGCATTTT	CSVVLQEGFQPQHF
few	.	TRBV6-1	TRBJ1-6	TGTGCCAGCGGGTTTCGGGATTCACCCCTCCACTTT	CASGFRDSPLHF
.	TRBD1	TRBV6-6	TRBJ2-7	TGTGCCAGCAGGACAGGGGGCGTCGAGCAGTACTTC	CASRTGGVEQYF
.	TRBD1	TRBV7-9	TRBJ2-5	TGTGCCATCGGACAGGGGGGTCCAGAGACCCAGTACTTC	CAIGQGGPETQYF
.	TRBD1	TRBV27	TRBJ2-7	TGTGCCAGCAGTTGGGACAGGGTAAACGAGCAGTACTTC	CASSWDRVNEQYF
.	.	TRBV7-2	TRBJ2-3	TGTGCCAGCAGCTTTAGAGGTATACACACAGATACGCAGTATTTT	CASSFRGIHTDTQYF
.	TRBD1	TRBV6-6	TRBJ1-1	TGTGCCAGCAGTGATCCGACAGGGGCGAGGACTGAAGCTTTCTTT	CASSDPTGARTEAFF
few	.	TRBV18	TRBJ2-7	TGTGCCAGCTCACCCTTAAAAGGTTACGAGCAGTACTTC	CASSPLKGYEQYF
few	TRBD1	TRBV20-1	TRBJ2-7	TGCAGTGCGGGGGTGGGACAGGGGATCCACGAGCAGTACTTC	CSAGVGQGIHEQYF
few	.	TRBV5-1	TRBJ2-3	TGCGCCAGCAGCTTGGGGGGGGCCGGCACAGATACGCAGTATTTT	CASSLGGAGTDTQYF
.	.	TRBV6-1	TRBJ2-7	TGTGCCAGCAGTGAGGCCTACGAGCAGTACTTC	CASSEAYEQYF
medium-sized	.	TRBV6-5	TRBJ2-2	TGTGCCAGCAGTTACGACGGCACCGGGGAGCTGTTTTTT	CASSYDGTGELFF
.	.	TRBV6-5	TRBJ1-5	TGTGCCAGCAGTTATGGGGGCGCTAATCAGCCCCAGCATTTT	CASSYGGANQPQHF
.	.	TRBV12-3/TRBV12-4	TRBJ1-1	TGTGCCAGCAGTTTTGGAGGGGTCGGCACTGAAGCTTTCTTT	CASSFGGVGTEAFF
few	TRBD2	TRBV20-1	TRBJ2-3	TGCAGTGCTAGTCGGACTAGCGGGGGCCCAGATACGCAGTATTTT	CSASRTSGGPDTQYF
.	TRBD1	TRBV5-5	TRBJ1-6	TGTGCCAGCCGCCCAGCACAGGGGTCCTATAATTCACCCCTCCACTTT	CASRPAQGSYNSPLHF
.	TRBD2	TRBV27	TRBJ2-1	TGTGCCAGCAGTAGGGTAGCGGGGGGGAGGTACAATGAGCAGTTCTTC	CASSRVAGGRYNEQFF
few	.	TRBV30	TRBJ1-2	TGTGCCTGGAGTCTGGGTACTAACTATGGCTACACCTTC	CAWSLGTNYGYTF
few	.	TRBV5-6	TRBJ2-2	TGTGCCAGCAGCGGCGGGCCTTGGAACACCGGGGAGCTGTTTTTT	CASSGGPWNTGELFF
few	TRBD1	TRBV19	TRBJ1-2	TGTGCCAGTAGTAAGGACAGGGGTATTGGCTACACCTTC	CASSKDRGIGYTF
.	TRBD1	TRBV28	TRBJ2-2	TGTGCCACCGGACAGGGGCCCGGGGAGCTGTTTTTT	CATGQGPGELFF
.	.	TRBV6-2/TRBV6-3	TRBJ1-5	TGTGCCAGCAGTGCCGAGGGGGGTAGCAATCAGCCCCAGCATTTT	CASSAEGGSNQPQHF
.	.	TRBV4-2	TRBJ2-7	TGTGCCAGTCTACCCCGGTTCTCCTACGAGCAGTACTTC	CASLPRFSYEQYF
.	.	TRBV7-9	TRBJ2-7	TGTGCCAGCAGCTCGACAGGACGGACTGGCGAGCAGTACTTC	CASSSTGRTGEQYF
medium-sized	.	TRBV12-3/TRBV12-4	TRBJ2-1	TGTGCCAGCAGTACAGGGTTAGATGAGCAGTTCTTC	CASSTGLDEQFF
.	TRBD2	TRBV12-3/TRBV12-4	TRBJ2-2	TGTGCCAGCAGTTTCGGCGGGGGGGCGTCCACCGGGGAGCTGTTTTTT	CASSFGGGASTGELFF
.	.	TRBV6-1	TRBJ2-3	TGTGCCAGCAGCCCAGACAGGCCTCTTTCTAGCACAGATACGCAGTATTTT	CASSPDRPLSSTDTQYF
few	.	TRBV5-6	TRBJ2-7	TGTGCCAGCAGCTTGGGGAGCGGATCCTACGAGCAGTACTTC	CASSLGSGSYEQYF
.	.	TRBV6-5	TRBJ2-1	TGTGCCAGCAGTGAAATTGACAGCGCAACCTACAATGAGCAGTTCTTC	CASSEIDSATYNEQFF
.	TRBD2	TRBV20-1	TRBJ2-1	TGCAGTGCTAGTGATAGCGGGGGGAGCGATGAGCAGTTCTTC	CSASDSGGSDEQFF
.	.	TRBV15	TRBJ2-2	TGTGCCACCAGCCTTGAATACCTCACCGGGGAGCTGTTTTTT	CATSLEYLTGELFF